Presented here are 10 T cell receptor beta chains from one specimen sequenced in a study of blood T cell repertoires in COVID-19. The repertoire was sequenced with immunoSEQ multiplex PCR; TCRdb's copy has only in-frame clones and lacks some. This sample carries about 320,000 clones, less than 85% of them seen once, and the ten largest clones take under 2%. Sequenced: PBMCs or T cells enriched from blood (not recorded which). The receptor source for this set is a woman younger than 45 who had been exposed to COVID-19.

This clone has a single count. The rearrangement links TRBV18 to TRBJ1-1; 10 nucleotides line up with TRBD1. The V segment lost 3 bases and the J segment 3 bases; nucleotides outside the gene matches: 16. Germline V gene sequence: CDR1 KGHSH, CDR2 LQKENI. The CDR3 totals 19 residues. CDR3 loop: CASSPTRTGGTWGYTEAFF. In DNA form, the CDR3 reads TGTGCCAGCTCACCGACGCGGACAGGGGGGACCTGGGGGTACACTGAAGCTTTCTTT.

The chain recombines TRBV7-9 with TRBJ2-3, with D unresolved. CDR1 is SEHNR, CDR2 FQNEAQ, per germline (reference sequence). This CDR3 is 17 amino acids long. Deletions cut 0 bases from V and 0 bases from J, with 13 bases between. CDR3 protein: CASSLANLGASTDTQYF. DNA for the CDR3: TGTGCCAGCAGCTTAGCGAACCTCGGAGCTAGCACAGATACGCAGTATTTT.

The chain joins TRBV5-5 to TRBJ1-1; 8 nucleotides line up with TRBD1. The V segment lost 0 bases and the J segment 1 base; nucleotides outside the gene matches: 5. The V gene's germline CDR1 is SGHKS and CDR2 YYEKEE (reference sequence). The CDR3 spans 16 residues. The CDR3 sequence is CASSLGTGIGNTEAFF. CDR3 in DNA: TGTGCCAGCAGCTTGGGGACAGGGATTGGGAACACTGAAGCTTTCTTT.

The rearrangement uses TRBV30 and TRBJ1-5; weak D call: TRBD1 (6 bases). This CDR3 is 13 amino acids long. The germline V gene has CDR1 GTSNPN and CDR2 SVGIG (reference sequence). The V and J ends lost 2 bases and 3 bases respectively, with 8 bases between them. The CDR3 nucleotides are TGTGCCTGGAGTTCAGGGGTCAATCAGCCCCAGCATTTT. Translation gives CAWSSGVNQPQHF.

This chain connects TRBV2 to TRBJ1-2, with D perhaps TRBD1 (5 bases). Germline lookup yields CDR1 SNHLY and CDR2 FYNNEI. The CDR3 totals 14 residues. V shed 7 bases and J shed 5 bases, with 17 bases lying between them. The CDR3 DNA reads as TGTGCCAGCAACAGGAGGGAGAACCTATATGGCTACACCTTC. This encodes CASNRRENLYGYTF.

This chain joins TRBV27 and TRBJ1-3, with a possible D match to TRBD1 (5 bases). The germline V gene encodes CDR1 MNHEY and CDR2 SMNVEV (reference sequence). The CDR3 has 15 residues. V was trimmed by 5 bases and J by 0 bases, leaving 11 bases between them. This CDR3 is CASSPQGGSGNTIYF. CDR3 DNA: TGTGCCAGCAGTCCCCAGGGTGGCTCTGGAAACACCATATATTTT.

The V and J genes are TRBV2 and TRBJ2-7; D is perhaps TRBD2 (6 bases). Germline loops: CDR1 SNHLY, CDR2 FYNNEI. This CDR3 spans 13 amino acids. Deletions cut 6 bases from V and 0 bases from J, with 9 bases between. In nucleotides, the CDR3 is TGTGCCAGCAGACAGGAGGGCTCCTACGAGCAGTACTTC. The encoded protein is CASRQEGSYEQYF.

The rearrangement uses TRBV5-4 and TRBJ1-2, with 7 bases that match TRBD1. Trimming took 4 bases from V and 0 from J; bases not matched to a gene: 15. CDR3 size: 18 residues. Germline V CDR1 and CDR2: SGHNT, YYREEE (reference sequence). Written as DNA, the CDR3 is TGTGCCAGCAGCGTTCCTCTCGGGACAGTCTCAGCTAACTATGGCTACACCTTC. It codes for CASSVPLGTVSANYGYTF.

This rearrangement joins TRBV10-3 to TRBJ1-1; D is ambiguous. The V gene lost 2 bases and the J gene lost 7 bases, with 14 bases spanning the gap. The CDR3 runs to 14 residues. Germline-derived CDR1 and CDR2 are ENHRY and SYGVKD. CDR3 DNA sequence: TGTGCCATCAGTGAGCCTGGACTCATTTATGAAGCTTTCTTT. It codes for CAISEPGLIYEAFF.

This chain uses TRBV6-5 with TRBJ1-1; D gene unclear. The CDR3 extends over 14 amino acids. In germline, CDR1 is MNHEY, CDR2 SVGAGI. V was shortened by 7 bases and J by 1 base, with 13 bases between the two germline ends. The CDR3 coding sequence is TGTGCCAGCACCCCCGTGAGGGCGAACACTGAAGCTTTCTTT. This encodes CASTPVRANTEAFF.